The 25 T cell receptor beta chains below come from one sample, sequenced in a study of blood T cell repertoires in COVID-19. Clones were read by immunoSEQ multiplex PCR, and TCRdb kept only the in-frame ones, dropping some. The sample includes 270,000 or so clones, 70% to 90% seen only once; the top ten take 5% to 7.5%. Sequencing was performed on PBMCs or T cells enriched from blood (not recorded which). These receptors originate from a woman in her forties or fifties who had been exposed to COVID-19.

This sequence joins TRBV5-1 and TRBJ2-1, with TRBD2 identical over 11 bases. The CDR3 totals 16 residues. With 0 bases clipped from V and 4 bases from J, the junction kept 3 bases outside the gene matches. Germline lookup yields CDR1 SGHRS and CDR2 YFSETQ. CDR3 region: CASSLASGGKYNEQFF. CDR3 DNA sequence: TGCGCCAGCAGCTTGGCTAGCGGGGGGAAATACAATGAGCAGTTCTTC.

This clone turned up a few times. The chain has TRBV6-2 or TRBV6-3 and TRBJ1-1, with D maybe TRBD1 (5 bases). Trimming stripped 6 bases from V and 10 bases from J, with 21 bases between. Germline lookup yields CDR1 MNHEY and CDR2 SVGEGT. The CDR3 sequence is 14 residues long. DNA of the CDR3: TGTGCCAGCAGCCCGGGACTTACCGAGCTAGGAGCTTTCTTT. Amino acid sequence: CASSPGLTELGAFF.

This chain joins TRBV5-1 and TRBJ2-4, with D unresolved. CDR1 and CDR2 (germline): SGHRS, YFSETQ. The CDR3 covers 14 residues. V was cut by 0 bases and J by 8 bases, with 12 bases left in between. CDR3 sequence: CASSLVVESDIQYF. In DNA, the CDR3 is TGCGCCAGCAGCTTGGTCGTGGAGAGTGACATTCAGTACTTC.

This clone showed up just a few times. This chain links TRBV5-4 with TRBJ1-6; TRBD1 is a possible D gene (5 bases). The germline V gene has CDR1 SGHNT and CDR2 YYREEE (reference sequence). The CDR3 spans 14 residues. Trimming shortened V by 2 bases and J by 7 bases, and 10 bases separated the two germline ends. CDR3 loop: CASSFPGVNSPLHF. DNA of the CDR3: TGTGCCAGCAGCTTTCCGGGGGTAAATTCACCCCTCCACTTT.

This clone was detected a few times. This chain uses TRBV5-6 with TRBJ2-5; possibly TRBD2 for D (6 bases). This CDR3 spans 15 amino acids. Germline values: CDR1 SGHDT, CDR2 YYEEEE. The V end was cut by 0 bases, the J end by 5 bases, with 14 bases between. The CDR3 nucleotides are TGTGCCAGCAGCTTGGGGAGGGCGCCGGCGGAGACCCAGTACTTC. Translation: CASSLGRAPAETQYF.

This clone was recorded once. The chain has TRBV19 and TRBJ1-5, with D tentatively TRBD1 (6 bases). The germline V and J ends were trimmed by 5 bases and 6 bases, with 17 bases remaining between them. The CDR3 extends over 15 amino acids. Germline CDR1 and CDR2: LNHDA and SQIVND (reference sequence). As DNA, the CDR3 is TGTGCCAGTAGTGCCCGAGGGGGGGATAGTCAGCCCCAGCATTTT. It encodes CASSARGGDSQPQHF.

The chain recombines TRBV13 with TRBJ2-7; D unclear. Germline V lookup: CDR1 PRHDT, CDR2 FYEKMQ (reference sequence). V lost 4 bases and J 5 bases, leaving 12 bases between the germline ends. CDR3 length: 13 amino acids. The CDR3 sequence: CASSSRATDEQYF. For the CDR3, the DNA is TGTGCCAGCAGCTCCCGAGCTACGGACGAGCAGTACTTC.

This chain links TRBV6-5 with TRBJ1-5; D remains unclear. Between the trimmed V and J ends, which lost 4 bases and 3 bases, there was a span of 13 bases. Germline loops: CDR1 MNHEY, CDR2 SVGAGI. The CDR3 has 15 residues. The CDR3 DNA follows: TGTGCCAGCAGTTCGGTGAGGGTCTCCAATCAGCCCCAGCATTTT. Its translation: CASSSVRVSNQPQHF.

This clone has just one count. The V and J genes are TRBV5-6 and TRBJ1-1; 12 bases map to TRBD1. CDR3 length: 15 amino acids. In germline, CDR1 is SGHDT, CDR2 YYEEEE. After removal of 4 bases from V and 4 bases from J, the junction contained 5 bases not matched to a gene. The CDR3 DNA reads as TGTGCCAGCAGCCCCGGGACAGGGGGCGTCACTGAAGCTTTCTTT. This codes for CASSPGTGGVTEAFF.

V usage is TRBV5-1 and J usage is TRBJ2-3; 9 nucleotides line up with TRBD2. Trimming cost V 5 bases and J 2 bases; bases outside gene matches: 6. CDR1 and CDR2 (germline): SGHRS, YFSETQ. The CDR3 length is 15 residues. The CDR3 protein is CASRFGTSNTDTQYF. The CDR3 DNA reads as TGCGCCAGCAGATTCGGGACTAGCAACACAGATACGCAGTATTTT.

The chain links TRBV18 to TRBJ2-3; D might be TRBD1 (6 bases). The CDR3 extends over 18 amino acids. Germline V gene sequence: CDR1 KGHSH, CDR2 LQKENI. Deletions cut 0 bases from V and 2 bases from J, with 18 bases between. The CDR3 sequence: CASSPPRQQGASTDTQYF. In nucleotides, the CDR3 is TGTGCCAGCTCACCACCCAGACAACAGGGAGCTTCCACAGATACGCAGTATTTT.

The CDR3 DNA reads as TGTGCCAGCAGCGCACCAGGGGGCTACACTGAAGCTTTCTTT. The encoded protein is CASSAPGGYTEAFF. The V call is TRBV7-9, the J call TRBJ1-1; 8 nucleotides match TRBD1. Germline assignment: CDR1 SEHNR and CDR2 FQNEAQ (reference sequence). There are 14 residues in the CDR3. With 5 bases clipped from V and 3 bases from J, the junction kept 5 bases outside the gene matches.

The J gene is TRBJ2-5, the V gene TRBV20-1, with TRBD1 as a possible D gene (5 bases). V was pared by 3 bases and J by 2 bases, with 10 bases between. From germline, CDR1 is DFQATT and CDR2 SNEGSKA (reference sequence). This CDR3 spans 13 amino acids. Written as DNA, the CDR3 is TGCAGTGCTAGTACAGGCTATCAAGAGACCCAGTACTTC. This gives the protein CSASTGYQETQYF.

The sample holds a few counts of this clone. This chain joins TRBV2 and TRBJ2-7, with D perhaps TRBD2 (7 bases). The germline gives CDR1 SNHLY, CDR2 FYNNEI. Trimming pared 3 bases from V and 0 bases from J, leaving 12 bases between. This CDR3 contains 15 residues. This CDR3 reads CASSESAGASYEQYF. The CDR3 DNA is TGTGCCAGCAGTGAGTCCGCGGGGGCCTCCTACGAGCAGTACTTC. The full variable domain, its missing parts supplied by reference TRBV2 and TRBJ2-7, is EPEVTQTPSHQVTQMGQEVILRCVPISNHLYFYWYRQILGQKVEFLVSFYNNEISEKSEIFDDQFSVERPDGSNFTLKIRSTKLEDSAMYFCASSESAGASYEQYFGPGTRLTVT.

V gene TRBV19 combines with J gene TRBJ1-2; D is unresolved. V was clipped by 5 bases and J by 8 bases, with 21 bases between them. The germline CDR1 and CDR2 sequences are LNHDA and SQIVND (reference sequence). The CDR3 runs 15 residues. The chain's CDR3 is CASSLAEWAMSGYTF. CDR3 nucleotide sequence: TGTGCCAGTAGTCTAGCCGAATGGGCTATGTCGGGCTACACCTTC.

The rearrangement uses TRBV2 and TRBJ1-2; D gene uncertain. The V end lost 7 bases, the J end lost 2 bases, and 20 bases lay between the germline ends. The CDR3 loop spans 16 amino acids. CDR1 and CDR2 (germline): SNHLY, FYNNEI. The CDR3: CASIFSQRPVNYGYTF. CDR3 bases: TGTGCCAGCATCTTTTCCCAGCGGCCCGTAAACTATGGCTACACCTTC. Full variable domain (rest looked up from reference TRBV2 and TRBJ1-2): EPEVTQTPSHQVTQMGQEVILRCVPISNHLYFYWYRQILGQKVEFLVSFYNNEISEKSEIFDDQFSVERPDGSNFTLKIRSTKLEDSAMYFCASIFSQRPVNYGYTFGSGTRLTVV.

Comment on this clone: The sample has other DNA sequences that encode this CDR3 too. The V gene is TRBV9, the J gene TRBJ1-2, with TRBD1 identical over 7 bases. This CDR3 spans 14 amino acids. Germline trimming cut 4 bases from V and 4 bases from J; bases unmatched to any gene: 7. CDR1 and CDR2 from the germline V gene are SGDLS and YYNGEE. The CDR3 reads CASSPRTGSYGYTF. The CDR3 nucleotides are TGTGCCAGCAGCCCTCGGACAGGAAGCTATGGCTACACCTTC.

This rearrangement joins TRBV2 to TRBJ1-4, with D perhaps matching TRBD1 (6 bases). CDR1 and CDR2 from the germline V gene are SNHLY and FYNNEI. V dropped 3 bases and J dropped 5 bases, with 13 bases sitting between them. The CDR3 is 15 amino acids. The CDR3 region has the DNA TGTGCCAGCAGTGACCAACAGGGTGGCAATGAAAAACTGTTTTTT. Protein sequence: CASSDQQGGNEKLFF.

The chain joins TRBV7-8 to TRBJ1-1; D not resolved. Germline CDR1 and CDR2: SGHVS and FQNEAQ. This CDR3 has 14 residues. With 3 bases removed from V and 1 base from J, the gap between germline ends came to 9 bases. The CDR3 DNA reads TGTGCCAGCAGCTTGGCCGCACCGAACACTGAAGCTTTCTTT. Protein product: CASSLAAPNTEAFF.

The chain employs TRBV29-1 and TRBJ2-1; 15 positions match TRBD2. With 5 bases clipped from V and 9 bases from J, the junction kept 17 bases outside the gene matches. Per germline, CDR1 SQVTM and CDR2 ANQGSEA. CDR3 length: 18 amino acids. The CDR3 sequence: CSVPKGLAGGLLLGEQFF. In DNA, the CDR3 is TGCAGCGTTCCGAAGGGACTAGCGGGGGGCTTATTGCTCGGTGAGCAGTTCTTC.

The chain uses TRBV12-3 or TRBV12-4 and TRBJ1-1, with a possible D match to TRBD1 (5 bases). CDR3 length: 13 residues. Trimming removed 1 base at V and 6 bases at J, with 9 bases between. CDR3 nucleotide sequence: TGTGCCAGCAGTTTAGACAGGCACCCTGAAGCTTTCTTT. Its protein product is CASSLDRHPEAFF.

The rearrangement uses TRBV7-4 and TRBJ1-4; TRBD1 aligns across 10 bases. With V trimmed by 2 bases and J by 5 bases, 8 bases remained unmatched. CDR1 and CDR2 (germline): SGHVT, SQSDAQ. This CDR3 contains 17 residues. In nucleotides, the CDR3 is TGTGCCAGCAGCTTATTGGGACAGGGGATTTGGAATGAAAAACTGTTTTTT. This translates into CASSLLGQGIWNEKLFF.

The chain joins TRBV28 to TRBJ1-1; D may be TRBD1 (6 bases). The CDR3 has 13 residues. Trimming removed 2 bases from V and 5 bases from J, with 9 bases in between. Germline V gene sequence: CDR1 MDHEN, CDR2 SYDVKM. The CDR3 spells CASSLVRGTEAFF. CDR3 DNA: TGTGCCAGCAGTTTAGTCAGGGGTACTGAAGCTTTCTTT.

CDR3 bases: TGTGCCAGCAGCAGGGGAAAAGACACTGAAGCTTTCTTT. Amino acid sequence: CASSRGKDTEAFF. V is TRBV2 and J is TRBJ1-1, with D perhaps matching TRBD1 (6 bases). The V end was cut by 6 bases, the J end by 3 bases, with 11 bases between. The CDR3 runs to 13 residues. CDR1 and CDR2 (germline): SNHLY, FYNNEI. Looking up the rest from reference TRBV2 and TRBJ1-1 gives the full variable domain: EPEVTQTPSHQVTQMGQEVILRCVPISNHLYFYWYRQILGQKVEFLVSFYNNEISEKSEIFDDQFSVERPDGSNFTLKIRSTKLEDSAMYFCASSRGKDTEAFFGQGTRLTVV.

The chain recombines TRBV9 with TRBJ1-1, with D perhaps matching TRBD1 (5 bases). This CDR3 has 15 amino acids. Deletions cut 3 bases from V and 1 base from J, with 13 bases between. Germline V gene sequence: CDR1 SGDLS, CDR2 YYNGEE. The CDR3 DNA reads TGTGCCAGCAGCGGGGGAACAGGCCAGAACACTGAAGCTTTCTTT. It translates to CASSGGTGQNTEAFF.